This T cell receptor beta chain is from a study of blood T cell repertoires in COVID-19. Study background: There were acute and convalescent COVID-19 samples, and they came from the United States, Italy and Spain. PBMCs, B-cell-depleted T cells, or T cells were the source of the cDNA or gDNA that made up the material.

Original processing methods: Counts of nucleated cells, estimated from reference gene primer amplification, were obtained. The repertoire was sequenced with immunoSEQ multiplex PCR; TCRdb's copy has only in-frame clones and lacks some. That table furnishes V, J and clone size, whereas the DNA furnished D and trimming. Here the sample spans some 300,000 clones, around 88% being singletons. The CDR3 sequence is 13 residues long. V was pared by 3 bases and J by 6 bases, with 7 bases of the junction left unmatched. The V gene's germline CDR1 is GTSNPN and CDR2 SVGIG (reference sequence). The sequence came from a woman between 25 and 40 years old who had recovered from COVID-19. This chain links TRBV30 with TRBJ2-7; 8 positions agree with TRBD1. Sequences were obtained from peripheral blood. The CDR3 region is CAWSGQGAREQYF. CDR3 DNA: TGTGCCTGGAGCGGGCAGGGGGCGCGCGAGCAGTACTTC.